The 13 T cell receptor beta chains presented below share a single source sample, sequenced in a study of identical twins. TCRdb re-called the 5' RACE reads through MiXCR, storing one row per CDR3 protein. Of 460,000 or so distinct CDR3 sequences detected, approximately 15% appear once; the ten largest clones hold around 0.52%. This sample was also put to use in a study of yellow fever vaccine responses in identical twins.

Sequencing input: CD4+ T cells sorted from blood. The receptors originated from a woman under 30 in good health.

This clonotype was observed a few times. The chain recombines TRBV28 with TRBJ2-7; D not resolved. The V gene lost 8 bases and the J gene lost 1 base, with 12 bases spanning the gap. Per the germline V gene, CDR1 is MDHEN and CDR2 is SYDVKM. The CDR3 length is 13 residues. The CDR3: CASRLTESYEQYF. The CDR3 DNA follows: TGTGCCAGCCGTCTGACGGAATCCTACGAGCAGTACTTC.

The CDR3 sequence: CSARDFGRGGGEKLFF. DNA for the CDR3: TGCAGTGCTAGAGATTTTGGACGTGGAGGGGGTGAAAAACTGTTTTTT. The chain uses TRBV20-1 and TRBJ1-4; D is perhaps TRBD1 (6 bases). The CDR3 has 16 residues. From germline, CDR1 is DFQATT and CDR2 SNEGSKA (reference sequence). The ends were cut back, 0 bases at V and 7 bases at J, with 18 bases in the middle.

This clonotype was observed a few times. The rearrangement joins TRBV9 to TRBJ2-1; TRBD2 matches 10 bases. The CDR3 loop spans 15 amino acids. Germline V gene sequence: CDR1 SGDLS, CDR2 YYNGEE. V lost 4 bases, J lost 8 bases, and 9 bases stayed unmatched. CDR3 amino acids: CASSPRTSGGDEQFF. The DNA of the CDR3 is TGTGCCAGCAGCCCGCGGACTAGCGGAGGGGATGAGCAGTTCTTC.

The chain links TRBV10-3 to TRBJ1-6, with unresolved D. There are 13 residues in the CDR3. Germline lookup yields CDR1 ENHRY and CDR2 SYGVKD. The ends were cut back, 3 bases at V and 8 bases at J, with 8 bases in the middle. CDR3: CAISDVGDSPLHF. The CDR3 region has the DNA TGTGCCATCAGTGACGTTGGGGATTCACCCCTCCACTTT.

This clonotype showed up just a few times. CDR3: CASSPATPPRDEQFF. The DNA for the CDR3 is TGCGCCAGCAGCCCAGCCACTCCCCCACGCGATGAGCAGTTCTTC. This chain links TRBV5-1 with TRBJ2-1, with D hard to call. There are 15 residues in the CDR3. V was clipped by 4 bases and J by 8 bases, with 19 bases between them. CDR1 and CDR2 (germline): SGHRS, YFSETQ.

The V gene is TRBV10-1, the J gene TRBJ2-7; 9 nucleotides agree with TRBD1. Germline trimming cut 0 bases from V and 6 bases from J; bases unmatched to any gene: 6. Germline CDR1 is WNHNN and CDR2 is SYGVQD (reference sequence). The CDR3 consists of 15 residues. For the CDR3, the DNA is TGCGCCAGCAGTGAGTCGGGGACAGGGAGGGGCGAGCAGTACTTC. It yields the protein CASSESGTGRGEQYF.

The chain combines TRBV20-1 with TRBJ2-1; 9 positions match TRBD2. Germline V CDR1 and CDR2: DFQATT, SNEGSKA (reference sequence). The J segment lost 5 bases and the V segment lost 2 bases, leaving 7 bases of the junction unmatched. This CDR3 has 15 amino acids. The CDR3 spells CSARLGSSGNNEQFF. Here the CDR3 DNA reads TGCAGTGCTAGACTCGGGTCTAGCGGGAACAATGAGCAGTTCTTC.

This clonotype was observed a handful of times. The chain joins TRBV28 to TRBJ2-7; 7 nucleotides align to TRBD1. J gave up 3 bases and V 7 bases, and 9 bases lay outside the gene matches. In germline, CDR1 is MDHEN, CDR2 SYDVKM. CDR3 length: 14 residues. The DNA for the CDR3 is TGTGCCAGCATCTCAGGGACAGCAAACTACGAGCAGTACTTC. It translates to CASISGTANYEQYF.

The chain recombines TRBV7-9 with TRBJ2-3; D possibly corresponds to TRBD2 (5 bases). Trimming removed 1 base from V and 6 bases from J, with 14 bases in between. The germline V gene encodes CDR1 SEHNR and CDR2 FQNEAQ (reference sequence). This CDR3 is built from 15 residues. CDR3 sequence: CASSLDGLVADTQYF. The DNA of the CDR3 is TGTGCCAGCAGCTTAGATGGATTAGTAGCGGATACGCAGTATTTT.

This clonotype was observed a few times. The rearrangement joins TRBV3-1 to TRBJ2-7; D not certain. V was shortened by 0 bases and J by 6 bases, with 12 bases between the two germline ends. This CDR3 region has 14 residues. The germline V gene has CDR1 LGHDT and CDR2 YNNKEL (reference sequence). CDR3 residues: CASSQDTWTGEQYF. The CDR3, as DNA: TGTGCCAGCAGCCAAGATACGTGGACGGGCGAGCAGTACTTC.

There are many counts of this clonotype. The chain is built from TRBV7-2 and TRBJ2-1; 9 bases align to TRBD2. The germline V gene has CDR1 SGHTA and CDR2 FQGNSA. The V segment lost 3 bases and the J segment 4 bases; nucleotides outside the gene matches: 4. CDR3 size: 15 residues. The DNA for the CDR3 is TGTGCCAGCAGCTTGGGGCGGGAGGGGTACAATGAGCAGTTCTTC. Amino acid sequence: CASSLGREGYNEQFF. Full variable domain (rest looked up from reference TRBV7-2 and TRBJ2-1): GAGVSQSPSNKVTEKGKDVELRCDPISGHTALYWYRQSLGQGLEFLIYFQGNSAPDKSGLPSDRFSAERTGGSVSTLTIQRTQQEDSAVYLCASSLGREGYNEQFFGPGTRLTVL.

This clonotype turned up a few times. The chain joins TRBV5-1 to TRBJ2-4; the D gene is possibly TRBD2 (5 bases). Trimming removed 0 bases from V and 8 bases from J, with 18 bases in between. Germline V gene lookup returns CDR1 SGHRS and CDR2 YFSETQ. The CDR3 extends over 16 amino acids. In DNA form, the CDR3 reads TGCGCCAGCAGCTTGGCGAAACGGACTGAAAGAGACATTCAGTACTTC. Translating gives CASSLAKRTERDIQYF.

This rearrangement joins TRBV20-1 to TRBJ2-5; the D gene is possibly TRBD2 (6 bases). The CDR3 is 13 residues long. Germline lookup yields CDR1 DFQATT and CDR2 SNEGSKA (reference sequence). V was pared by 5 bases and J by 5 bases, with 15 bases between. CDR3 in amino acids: CSAGDGGLETQYF. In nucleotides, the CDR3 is TGCAGTGCTGGCGACGGAGGGTTGGAGACCCAGTACTTC.